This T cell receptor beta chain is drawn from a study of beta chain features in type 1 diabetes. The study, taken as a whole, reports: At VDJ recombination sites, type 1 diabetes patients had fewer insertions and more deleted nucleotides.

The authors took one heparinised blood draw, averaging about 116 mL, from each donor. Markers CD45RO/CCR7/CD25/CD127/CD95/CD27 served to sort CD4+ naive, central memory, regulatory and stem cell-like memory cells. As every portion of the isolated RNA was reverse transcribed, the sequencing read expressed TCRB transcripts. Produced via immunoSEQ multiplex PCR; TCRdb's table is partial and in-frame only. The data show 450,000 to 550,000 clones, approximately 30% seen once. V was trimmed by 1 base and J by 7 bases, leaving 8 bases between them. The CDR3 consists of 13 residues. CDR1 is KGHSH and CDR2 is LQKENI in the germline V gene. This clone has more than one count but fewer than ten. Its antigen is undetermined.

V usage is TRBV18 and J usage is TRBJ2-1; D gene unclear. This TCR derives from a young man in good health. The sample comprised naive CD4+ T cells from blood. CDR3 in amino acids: CASSPLDGNEQFF. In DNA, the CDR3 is TGTGCCAGCTCACCACTGGATGGGAATGAGCAGTTCTTC.